This T cell receptor beta chain was sequenced during a study of T cell responses to AZD1222 COVID-19 vaccine. The CDR3 runs to 14 residues. Germline V CDR1 and CDR2: LNHDA, SQIVND (reference sequence). Trimming left V 1 base short and J 8 bases short, with 12 bases between. Sequencing was performed with immunoSEQ multiplex PCR; in TCRdb, only in-frame clones are kept and a portion is missing. The profile shows about 55,000 clones, 70% to 90% of them singletons. The table lists this clone with a few counts. The sequencing used peripheral blood, collected on day 0 of AZD1222 vaccination. V usage is TRBV19 and J usage is TRBJ2-4; D is unresolved. The receptor comes from an adult in good health. The CDR3 DNA reads as TGTGCCAGTAGTATAGGACTCCACCTCGACATTCAGTACTTC. Translating gives CASSIGLHLDIQYF.